This TCR beta chain was identified during a study of blood T cell repertoires in COVID-19. The overall study: Nucleic acid was either cDNA or gDNA, and it came from T cells, B-cell-depleted T cells, or PBMCs.

Participants came from 24 US areas, aged about 18 to 90 years. Donors in Cohort 3 who had recovered were those with two negative PCRs, healthcare professional clearance, or resolution of their symptoms. Generated by immunoSEQ multiplex PCR, the TCRdb table keeps only in-frame clones and is missing some. Found here are 140,000 to 150,000 clones, roughly 90% of them singletons; the top ten hold about 4.5%. CDR1 and CDR2 from the germline V gene are SGHTA and FQGNSA. V gave up 3 bases and J gave up 6 bases; unmatched junction bases: 14. This CDR3 has 16 residues. The chain combines TRBV7-2 with TRBJ2-7; 7 bases align to TRBD1. Sequenced sample: PBMCs or T cells enriched from blood (not recorded which). The TCR originated in a man between 45 and 60 years old who had recovered from COVID-19. CDR3 DNA sequence: TGTGCCAGCAGCTTTCACCCGACAGGGCCCCTGGCCGAGCAGTACTTC. Amino acids: CASSFHPTGPLAEQYF.